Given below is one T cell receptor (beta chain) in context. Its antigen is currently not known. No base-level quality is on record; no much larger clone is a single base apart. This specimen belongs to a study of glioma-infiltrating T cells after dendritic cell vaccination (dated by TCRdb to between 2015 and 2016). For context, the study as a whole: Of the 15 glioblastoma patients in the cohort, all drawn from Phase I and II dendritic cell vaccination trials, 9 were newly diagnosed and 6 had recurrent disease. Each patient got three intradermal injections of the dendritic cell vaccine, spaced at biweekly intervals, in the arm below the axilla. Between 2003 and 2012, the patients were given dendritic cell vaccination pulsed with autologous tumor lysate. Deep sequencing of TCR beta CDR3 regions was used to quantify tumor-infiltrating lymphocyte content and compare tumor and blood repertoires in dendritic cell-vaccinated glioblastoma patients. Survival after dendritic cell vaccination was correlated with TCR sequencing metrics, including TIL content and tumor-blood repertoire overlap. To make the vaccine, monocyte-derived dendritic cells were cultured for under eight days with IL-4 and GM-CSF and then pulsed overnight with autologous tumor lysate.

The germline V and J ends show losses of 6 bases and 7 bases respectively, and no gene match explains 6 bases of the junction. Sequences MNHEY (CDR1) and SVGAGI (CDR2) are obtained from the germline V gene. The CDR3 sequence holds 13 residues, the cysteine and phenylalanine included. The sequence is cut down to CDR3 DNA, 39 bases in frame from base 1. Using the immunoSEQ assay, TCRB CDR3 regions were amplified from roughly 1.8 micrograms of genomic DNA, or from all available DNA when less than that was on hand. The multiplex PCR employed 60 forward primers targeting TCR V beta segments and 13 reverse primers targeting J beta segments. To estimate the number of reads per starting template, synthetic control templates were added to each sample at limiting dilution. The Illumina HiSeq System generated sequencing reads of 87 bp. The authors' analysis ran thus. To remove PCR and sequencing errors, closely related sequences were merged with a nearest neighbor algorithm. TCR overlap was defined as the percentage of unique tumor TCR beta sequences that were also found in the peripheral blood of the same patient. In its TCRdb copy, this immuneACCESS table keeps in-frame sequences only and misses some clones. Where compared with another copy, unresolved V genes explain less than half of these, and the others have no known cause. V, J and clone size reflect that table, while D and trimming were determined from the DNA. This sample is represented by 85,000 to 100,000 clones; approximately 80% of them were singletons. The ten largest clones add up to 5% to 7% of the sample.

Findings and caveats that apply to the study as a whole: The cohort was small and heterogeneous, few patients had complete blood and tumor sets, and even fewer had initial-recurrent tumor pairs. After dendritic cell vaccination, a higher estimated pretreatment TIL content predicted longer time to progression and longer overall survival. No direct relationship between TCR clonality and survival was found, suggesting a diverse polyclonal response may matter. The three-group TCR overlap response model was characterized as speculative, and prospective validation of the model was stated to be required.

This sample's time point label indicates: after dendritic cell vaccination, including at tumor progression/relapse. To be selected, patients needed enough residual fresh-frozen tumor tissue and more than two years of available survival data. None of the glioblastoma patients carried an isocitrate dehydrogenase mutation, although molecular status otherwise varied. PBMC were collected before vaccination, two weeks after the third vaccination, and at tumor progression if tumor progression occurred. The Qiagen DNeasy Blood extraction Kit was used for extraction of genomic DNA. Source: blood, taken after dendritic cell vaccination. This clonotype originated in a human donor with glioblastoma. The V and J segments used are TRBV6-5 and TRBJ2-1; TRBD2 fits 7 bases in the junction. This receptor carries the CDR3 CASRRLALNEQFF. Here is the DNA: TGTGCCAGCAGGCGACTAGCTTTAAATGAGCAGTTCTTC.